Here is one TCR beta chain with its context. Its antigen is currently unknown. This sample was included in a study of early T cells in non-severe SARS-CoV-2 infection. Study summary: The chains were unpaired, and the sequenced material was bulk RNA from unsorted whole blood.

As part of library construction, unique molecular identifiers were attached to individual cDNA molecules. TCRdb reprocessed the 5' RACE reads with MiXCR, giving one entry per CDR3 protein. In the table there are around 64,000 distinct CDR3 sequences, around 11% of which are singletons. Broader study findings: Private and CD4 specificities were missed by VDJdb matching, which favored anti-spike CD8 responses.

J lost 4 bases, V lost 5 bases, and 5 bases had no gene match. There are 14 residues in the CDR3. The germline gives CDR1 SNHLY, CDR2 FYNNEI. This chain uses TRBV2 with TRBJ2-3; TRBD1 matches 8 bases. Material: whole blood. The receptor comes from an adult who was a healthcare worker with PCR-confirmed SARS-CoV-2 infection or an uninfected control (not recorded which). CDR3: CASSPQTGADTQYF. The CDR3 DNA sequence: TGTGCCAGCAGTCCCCAGACAGGGGCAGATACGCAGTATTTT. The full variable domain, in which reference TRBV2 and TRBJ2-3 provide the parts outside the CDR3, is EPEVTQTPSHQVTQMGQEVILRCVPISNHLYFYWYRQILGQKVEFLVSFYNNEISEKSEIFDDQFSVERPDGSNFTLKIRSTKLEDSAMYFCASSPQTGADTQYFGPGTRLTVL.